This T cell receptor (beta chain) is from a study of neoadjuvant anti-PD-1 for oral cavity cancer. Study-level information: Around day 43, patients without progression received a fourth nivolumab dose before surgery.

Generated by immunoSEQ multiplex PCR, the TCRdb table keeps only in-frame clones and is missing some. The profile shows some 15,000 clones, roughly 70% of them singletons. Germline assignment: CDR1 SGHRS and CDR2 YFSETQ. Losses at the gene ends were 4 bases for V and 0 bases for J; bases not matched to a gene: 6. The CDR3 has 15 amino acids. Time point denoted: after neoadjuvant nivolumab, at surgical resection. Patients were newly diagnosed with stage II-IVA oral cavity squamous cell carcinoma without prior systemic or radiation treatment. This clonotype was obtained from a person between 40 and 79 years old with oral cavity squamous cell carcinoma. The sample consisted of PBMCs, taken after nivolumab (anti-PD-1) treatment. This chain uses TRBV5-1 with TRBJ1-1; 7 bases fit TRBD1. CDR3 nucleotide sequence: TGCGCCAGCAGCCTTCAAGGGGGCATGAACACTGAAGCTTTCTTT. It encodes CASSLQGGMNTEAFF.